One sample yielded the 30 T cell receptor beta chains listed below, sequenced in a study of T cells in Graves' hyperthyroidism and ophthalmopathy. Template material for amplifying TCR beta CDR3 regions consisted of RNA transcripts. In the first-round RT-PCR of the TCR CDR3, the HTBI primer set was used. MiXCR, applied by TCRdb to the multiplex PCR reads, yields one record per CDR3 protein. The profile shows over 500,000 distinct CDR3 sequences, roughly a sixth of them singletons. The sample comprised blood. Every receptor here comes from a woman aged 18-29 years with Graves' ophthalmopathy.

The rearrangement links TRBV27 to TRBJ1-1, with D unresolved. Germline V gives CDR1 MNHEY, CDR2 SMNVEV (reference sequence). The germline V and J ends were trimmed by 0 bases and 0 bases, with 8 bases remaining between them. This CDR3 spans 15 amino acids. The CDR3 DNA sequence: TGTGCCAGCAGTTTATCTCCTAGGATGAACACTGAAGCTTTCTTT. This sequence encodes CASSLSPRMNTEAFF.

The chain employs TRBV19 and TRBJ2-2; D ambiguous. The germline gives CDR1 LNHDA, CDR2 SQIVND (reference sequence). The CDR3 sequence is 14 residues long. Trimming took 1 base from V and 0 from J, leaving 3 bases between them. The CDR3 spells CASSIVTNTGELFF. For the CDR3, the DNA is TGTGCCAGTAGTATAGTTACGAACACCGGGGAGCTGTTTTTT.

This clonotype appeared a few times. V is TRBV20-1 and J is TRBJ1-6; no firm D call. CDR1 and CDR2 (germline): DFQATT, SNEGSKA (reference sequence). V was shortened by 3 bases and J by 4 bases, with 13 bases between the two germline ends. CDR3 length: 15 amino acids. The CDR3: CSARAGQGYNSPLHF. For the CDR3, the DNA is TGCAGTGCTAGGGCGGGCCAAGGATATAATTCACCCCTCCACTTT.

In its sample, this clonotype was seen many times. The CDR3 reads CASRRGPVQETQYF. In nucleotides, the CDR3 is TGTGCCAGCAGACGGGGGCCCGTCCAAGAGACCCAGTACTTC. The genes are TRBV2 and TRBJ2-5, with D perhaps TRBD1 or TRBD2 (6 bases each). Germline CDR1 reads SNHLY; CDR2 reads FYNNEI. This CDR3 has 14 amino acids. Trimming stripped 6 bases from V and 1 base from J, with 12 bases between.

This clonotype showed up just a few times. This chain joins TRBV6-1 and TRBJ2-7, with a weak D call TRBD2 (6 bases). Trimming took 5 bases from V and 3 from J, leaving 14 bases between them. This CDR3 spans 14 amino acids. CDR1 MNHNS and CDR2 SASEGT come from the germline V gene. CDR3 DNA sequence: TGTGCCAGCAGTTTCGGCAGTAGCGGCTACGAGCAGTACTTC. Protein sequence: CASSFGSSGYEQYF.

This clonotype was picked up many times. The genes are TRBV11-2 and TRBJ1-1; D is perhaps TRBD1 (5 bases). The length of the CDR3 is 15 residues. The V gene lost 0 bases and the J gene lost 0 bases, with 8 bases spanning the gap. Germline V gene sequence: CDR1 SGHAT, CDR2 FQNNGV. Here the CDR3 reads CASSLDGTLNTEAFF. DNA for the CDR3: TGTGCCAGCAGCTTAGACGGGACCTTGAACACTGAAGCTTTCTTT.

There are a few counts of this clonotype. In DNA form, the CDR3 reads TGTGCCAGCACCTCAGTGAGGTTAGCGAACACCGGGGAGCTGTTTTTT. It translates to CASTSVRLANTGELFF. The V gene is TRBV27, the J gene TRBJ2-2; D is undetermined. The CDR3 extends over 16 amino acids. Germline CDR1 MNHEY, CDR2 SMNVEV (reference sequence). Trimming left V 7 bases short and J 0 bases short, with 15 bases between.

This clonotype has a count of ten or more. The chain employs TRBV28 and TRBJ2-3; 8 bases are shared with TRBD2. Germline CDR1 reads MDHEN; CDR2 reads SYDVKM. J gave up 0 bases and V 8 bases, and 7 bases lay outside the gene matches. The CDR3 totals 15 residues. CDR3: CASLSAGASTDTQYF. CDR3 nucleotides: TGTGCCAGCCTCTCAGCGGGGGCTAGCACAGATACGCAGTATTTT.

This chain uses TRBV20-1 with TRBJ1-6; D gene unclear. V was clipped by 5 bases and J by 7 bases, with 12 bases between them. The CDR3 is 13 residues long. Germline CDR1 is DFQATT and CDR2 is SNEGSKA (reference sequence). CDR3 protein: CSAPVRGNSPLHF. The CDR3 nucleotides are TGCAGTGCTCCGGTTAGAGGGAATTCACCCCTCCACTTT.

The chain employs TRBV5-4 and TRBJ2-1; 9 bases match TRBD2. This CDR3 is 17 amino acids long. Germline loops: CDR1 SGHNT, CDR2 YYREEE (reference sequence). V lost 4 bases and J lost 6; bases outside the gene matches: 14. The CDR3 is CASSPRSVREGLNEQFF. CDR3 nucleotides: TGTGCCAGCAGCCCCCGTTCCGTGCGGGAGGGCCTCAATGAGCAGTTCTTC.

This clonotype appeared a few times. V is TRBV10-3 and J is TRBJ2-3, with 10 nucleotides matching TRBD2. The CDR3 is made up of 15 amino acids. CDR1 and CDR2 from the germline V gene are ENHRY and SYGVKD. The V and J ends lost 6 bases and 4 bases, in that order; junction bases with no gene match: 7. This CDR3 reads CAIRSGGAPADTQYF. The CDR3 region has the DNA TGTGCCATCAGGAGCGGGGGGGCCCCTGCAGATACGCAGTATTTT.

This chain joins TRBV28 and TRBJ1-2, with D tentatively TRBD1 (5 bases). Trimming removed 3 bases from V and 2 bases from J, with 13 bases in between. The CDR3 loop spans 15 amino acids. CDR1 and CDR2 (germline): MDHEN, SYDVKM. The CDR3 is CASSFTGGLNYGYTF. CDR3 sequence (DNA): TGTGCCAGCAGTTTTACGGGGGGTTTAAACTATGGCTACACCTTC.

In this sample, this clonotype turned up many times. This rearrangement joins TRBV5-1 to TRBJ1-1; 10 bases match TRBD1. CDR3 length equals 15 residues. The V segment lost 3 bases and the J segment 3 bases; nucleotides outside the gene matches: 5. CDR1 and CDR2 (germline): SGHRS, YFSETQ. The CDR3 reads CASSYVGTGDTEAFF. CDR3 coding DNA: TGCGCCAGCAGCTACGTTGGGACAGGGGACACTGAAGCTTTCTTT.

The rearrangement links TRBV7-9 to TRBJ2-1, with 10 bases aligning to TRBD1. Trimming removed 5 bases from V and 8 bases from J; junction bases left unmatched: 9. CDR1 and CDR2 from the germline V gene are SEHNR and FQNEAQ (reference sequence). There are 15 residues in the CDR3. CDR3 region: CASSRGDRGGDEQFF. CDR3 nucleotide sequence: TGTGCCAGCAGCCGTGGGGACAGGGGAGGCGATGAGCAGTTCTTC.

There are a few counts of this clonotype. The CDR3 coding sequence is TGTGCCAGCAGGGTCAGCCAGAACTATGGCTACACCTTC. Protein: CASRVSQNYGYTF. The V gene is TRBV27, the J gene TRBJ1-2, with no clear D. V lost 6 bases and J lost 2, with 10 bases in between. This CDR3 is 13 amino acids long. In germline, CDR1 is MNHEY, CDR2 SMNVEV (reference sequence).

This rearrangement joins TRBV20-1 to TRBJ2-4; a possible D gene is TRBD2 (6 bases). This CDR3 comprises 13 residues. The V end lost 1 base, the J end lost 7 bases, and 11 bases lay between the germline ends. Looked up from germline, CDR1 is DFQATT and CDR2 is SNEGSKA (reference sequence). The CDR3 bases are TGCAGTGCTAGAGGTGGAGGGGTCAACATTCAGTACTTC. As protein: CSARGGGVNIQYF.

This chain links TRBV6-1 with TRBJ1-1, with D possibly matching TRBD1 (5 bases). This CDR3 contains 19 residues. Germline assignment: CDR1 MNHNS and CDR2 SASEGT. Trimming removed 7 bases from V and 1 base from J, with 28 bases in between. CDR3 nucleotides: TGTGCCAGCACCAAAAGATTCCCGGGGTGGGGGGGTTCGAACACTGAAGCTTTCTTT. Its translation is CASTKRFPGWGGSNTEAFF.

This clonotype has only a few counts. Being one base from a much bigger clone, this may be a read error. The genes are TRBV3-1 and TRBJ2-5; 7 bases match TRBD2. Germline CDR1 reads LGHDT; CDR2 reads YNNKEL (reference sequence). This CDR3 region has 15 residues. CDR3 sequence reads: CASSPEGRDGETQHF. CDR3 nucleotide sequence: TGTGCCAGCAGCCCAGAGGGGAGGGACGGAGAGACCCAGCACTTC.

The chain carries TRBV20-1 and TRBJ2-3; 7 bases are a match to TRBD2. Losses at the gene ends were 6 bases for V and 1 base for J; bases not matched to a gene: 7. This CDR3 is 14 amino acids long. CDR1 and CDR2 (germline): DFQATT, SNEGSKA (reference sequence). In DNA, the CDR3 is TGCAGTGCCGGACTAGATCTTGGCACAGATACGCAGTATTTT. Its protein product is CSAGLDLGTDTQYF.

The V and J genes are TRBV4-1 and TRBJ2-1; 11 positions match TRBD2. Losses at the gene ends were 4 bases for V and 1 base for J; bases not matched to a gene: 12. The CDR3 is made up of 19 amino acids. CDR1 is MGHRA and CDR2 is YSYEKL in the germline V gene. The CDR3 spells CASSPISGRAGGSYNEQFF. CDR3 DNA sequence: TGCGCCAGCAGCCCAATTAGCGGGAGGGCCGGGGGGTCCTACAATGAGCAGTTCTTC.

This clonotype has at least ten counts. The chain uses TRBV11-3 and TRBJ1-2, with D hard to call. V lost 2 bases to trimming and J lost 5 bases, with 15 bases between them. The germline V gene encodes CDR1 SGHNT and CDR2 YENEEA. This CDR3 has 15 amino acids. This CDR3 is CASSLTLRPLYGYTF. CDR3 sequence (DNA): TGTGCCAGCAGCTTAACCCTCAGGCCGTTGTATGGCTACACCTTC.

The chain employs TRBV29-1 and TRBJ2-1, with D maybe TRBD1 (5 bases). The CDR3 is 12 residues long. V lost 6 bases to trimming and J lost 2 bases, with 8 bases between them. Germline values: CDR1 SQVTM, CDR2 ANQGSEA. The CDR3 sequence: CSVRTTYNEQFF. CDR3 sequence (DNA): TGCAGCGTGAGGACAACCTACAATGAGCAGTTCTTC.

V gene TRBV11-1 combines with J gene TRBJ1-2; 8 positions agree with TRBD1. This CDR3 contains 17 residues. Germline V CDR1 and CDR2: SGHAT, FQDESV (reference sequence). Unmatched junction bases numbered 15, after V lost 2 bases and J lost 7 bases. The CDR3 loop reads CASSLHRPGQVGSGYTF. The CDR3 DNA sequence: TGTGCCAGCAGCTTACATAGACCGGGACAGGTTGGGAGTGGCTACACCTTC. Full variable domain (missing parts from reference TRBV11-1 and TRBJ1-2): EAEVAQSPRYKITEKSQAVAFWCDPISGHATLYWYRQILGQGPELLVQFQDESVVDDSQLPKDRFSAERLKGVDSTLKIQPAELGDSAMYLCASSLHRPGQVGSGYTFGSGTRLTVV.

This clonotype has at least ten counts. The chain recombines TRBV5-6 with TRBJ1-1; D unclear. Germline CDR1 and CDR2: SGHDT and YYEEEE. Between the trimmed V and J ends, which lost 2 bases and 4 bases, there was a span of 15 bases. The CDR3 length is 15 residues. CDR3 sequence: CASSLSSAWSTEAFF. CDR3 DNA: TGTGCCAGCAGCTTATCATCGGCGTGGAGCACTGAAGCTTTCTTT.

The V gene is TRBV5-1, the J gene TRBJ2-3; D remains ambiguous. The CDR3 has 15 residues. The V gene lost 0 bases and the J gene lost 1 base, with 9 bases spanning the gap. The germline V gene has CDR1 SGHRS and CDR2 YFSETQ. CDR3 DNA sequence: TGCGCCAGCAGCTTGGAGATGGGCCGCACAGATACGCAGTATTTT. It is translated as CASSLEMGRTDTQYF.

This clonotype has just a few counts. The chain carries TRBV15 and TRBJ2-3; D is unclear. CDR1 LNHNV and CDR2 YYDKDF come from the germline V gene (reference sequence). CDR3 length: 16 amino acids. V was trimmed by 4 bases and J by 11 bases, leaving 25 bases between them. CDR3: CATSTSNEWTGVGQYF. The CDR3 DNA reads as TGTGCCACCAGCACAAGTAACGAATGGACCGGAGTGGGGCAGTATTTT.

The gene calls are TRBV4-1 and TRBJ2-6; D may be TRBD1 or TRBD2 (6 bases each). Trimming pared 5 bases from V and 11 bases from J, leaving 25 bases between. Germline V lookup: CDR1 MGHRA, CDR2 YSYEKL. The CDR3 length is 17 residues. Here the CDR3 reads CASSSGVGGPSVYVLTF. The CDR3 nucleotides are TGCGCCAGCAGCTCAGGGGTGGGAGGCCCGTCGGTGTACGTCCTGACTTTC.

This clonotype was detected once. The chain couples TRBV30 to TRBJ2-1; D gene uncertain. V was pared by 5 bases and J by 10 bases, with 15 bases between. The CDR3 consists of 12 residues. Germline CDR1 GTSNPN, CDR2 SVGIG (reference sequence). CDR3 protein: CAWRQVGSEQFF. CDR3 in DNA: TGTGCCTGGCGCCAGGTGGGATCAGAGCAGTTCTTC.

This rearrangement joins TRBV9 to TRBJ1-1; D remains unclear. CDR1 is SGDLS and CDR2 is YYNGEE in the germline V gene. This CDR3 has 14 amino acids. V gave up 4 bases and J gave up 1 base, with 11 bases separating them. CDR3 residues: CASSPAGQNTEAFF. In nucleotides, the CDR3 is TGTGCCAGCAGCCCTGCCGGTCAGAACACTGAAGCTTTCTTT. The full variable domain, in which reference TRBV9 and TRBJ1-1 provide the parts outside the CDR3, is DSGVTQTPKHLITATGQRVTLRCSPRSGDLSVYWYQQSLDQGLQFLIQYYNGEERAKGNILERFSAQQFPDLHSELNLSSLELGDSALYFCASSPAGQNTEAFFGQGTRLTVV.

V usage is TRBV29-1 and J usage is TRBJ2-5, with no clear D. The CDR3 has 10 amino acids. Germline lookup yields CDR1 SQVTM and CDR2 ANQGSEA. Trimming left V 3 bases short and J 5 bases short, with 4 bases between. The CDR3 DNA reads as TGCAGCGTTGAGGTTGAGACCCAGTACTTC. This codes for CSVEVETQYF. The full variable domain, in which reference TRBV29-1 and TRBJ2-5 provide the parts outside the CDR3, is SAVISQKPSRDICQRGTSLTIQCQVDSQVTMMFWYRQQPGQSLTLIATANQGSEATYESGFVIDKFPISRPNLTFSTLTVSNMSPEDSSIYLCSVEVETQYFGPGTRLLVL.